This TCR beta chain was captured by sequencing in a study of blood T cells in healthy people across ages. General study points: Older individuals had lower TCR beta diversity per million T cells (the decline was roughly linear).

With regard to this clonotype: Its antigen is unidentified.

Primed by a sample-barcoded 5' primer and a J-beta primer mix, a second PCR proceeded for 7 to 11 cycles. TCRdb passed the 5' RACE reads through MiXCR, listing each CDR3 protein once. Of approximately 960,000 distinct CDR3 sequences detected, 25% to 35% appear once; the ten largest clones hold roughly 10%. Trimming took off 0 bases at V and 9 bases at J, with 9 bases between the two ends. The CDR3 extends over 13 amino acids. Per the germline V gene, CDR1 is LGHDT and CDR2 is YNNKEL (reference sequence). These data were likewise used in another study, on T cells of mothers and their children. That work adds: Maternal samples each gave over 9 million TCR beta CDR3 reads, and child samples several million each. Thymic selection shapes TCR recombination output in related pairs, and it does so similarly in unrelated pairs. The authors identified no persistent microchimeric T cell clones.

Sequences were obtained from blood. The V call is TRBV3-1, the J call TRBJ1-5; D remains ambiguous. The receptor was isolated from a woman between 40 and 55 years old in good health. DNA of the CDR3: TGTGCCAGCAGCCAAGATTTGGGAGGGCCCCAGCATTTT. It is translated as CASSQDLGGPQHF.